Below are 21 T cell receptor beta chains sequenced from a single sample in a study of T cell responses to AZD1222 COVID-19 vaccine. Libraries were prepared by immunoSEQ multiplex PCR; TCRdb keeps only in-frame clonotypes and omits some of them. This repertoire shows roughly 140,000 clones, 88% found once; its top ten account for about 3.5%. Sequenced material: peripheral blood, taken on day 0 of AZD1222 vaccination. Receptors were obtained from an adult in good health.

The rearrangement uses TRBV3-1 (or the pseudogene TRBV3-2) and TRBJ1-1; tentative D call: TRBD1 (5 bases). Germline-derived CDR1 and CDR2 are LGHDT and YNNKEL (reference sequence). The CDR3 covers 11 residues. V was clipped by 5 bases and J by 10 bases, with 11 bases between them. CDR3 bases: TGTGCCAGCAGCGGGGGTCCCGCAGCTTTCTTT. Translating gives CASSGGPAAFF.

This rearrangement joins TRBV18 to TRBJ2-3, with a tentative D call TRBD2 (6 bases). Per the germline V gene, CDR1 is KGHSH and CDR2 is LQKENI. The CDR3 has 15 amino acids. V was pared by 3 bases and J by 1 base, with 11 bases between. CDR3 nucleotides: TGTGCCAGCTCACCCGGGGTAGCGGGCACAGATACGCAGTATTTT. It specifies CASSPGVAGTDTQYF.

CDR3 loop: CASSFSSIMNTEAFF. CDR3 in DNA: TGTGCCAGCAGCTTCAGCAGTATAATGAACACTGAAGCTTTCTTT. The V call is TRBV7-9, the J call TRBJ1-1; no clear D gene. Germline assignment: CDR1 SEHNR and CDR2 FQNEAQ (reference sequence). V was clipped by 3 bases and J by 0 bases, with 11 bases between them. CDR3 length: 15 amino acids.

CDR3 in amino acids: CASSVENPDTGELFF. The CDR3 DNA reads TGTGCCAGCAGCGTAGAGAACCCCGACACCGGGGAGCTGTTTTTT. The V call is TRBV9, the J call TRBJ2-2; the D is unclear. The CDR3 is 15 amino acids. Germline CDR1 SGDLS, CDR2 YYNGEE. V lost 0 bases and J lost 3, with 9 bases in between.

The chain has TRBV6-2 or TRBV6-3 and TRBJ2-5; D may be TRBD2 (6 bases). Germline-derived CDR1 and CDR2 are MNHEY and SVGEGT. The CDR3 loop spans 17 amino acids. V was clipped by 0 bases and J by 4 bases, with 18 bases between them. This chain's CDR3 is CASSYSTWREAGETQYF. CDR3 in DNA: TGTGCCAGCAGTTACTCCACTTGGAGGGAGGCGGGAGAGACCCAGTACTTC.

This clone was detected only a few times. The V call is TRBV18, the J call TRBJ1-1; TRBD1 is a possible D gene (5 bases). The CDR3 length is 14 residues. The V gene lost 0 bases and the J gene lost 0 bases, with 5 bases spanning the gap. In germline, CDR1 is KGHSH, CDR2 LQKENI. CDR3 coding DNA: TGTGCCAGCTCACCACCAGGGGTGAACACTGAAGCTTTCTTT. It specifies CASSPPGVNTEAFF. Based on the CDR3 plus reference TRBV18 and TRBJ1-1, the full variable domain is NAGVMQNPRHLVRRRGQEARLRCSPMKGHSHVYWYRQLPEEGLKFMVYLQKENIIDESGMPKERFSAEFPKEGPSILRIQQVVRGDSAAYFCASSPPGVNTEAFFGQGTRLTVV.

This sequence joins TRBV27 and TRBJ1-5; tentative D call: TRBD1 (5 bases). This CDR3 is built from 13 residues. The V end was cut by 8 bases, the J end by 2 bases, with 10 bases between. CDR1 MNHEY and CDR2 SMNVEV come from the germline V gene (reference sequence). For the CDR3, the DNA is TGTGCCAGCGGGGGGGAGGGCAATCAGCCCCAGCATTTT. Its protein product is CASGGEGNQPQHF.

The chain combines TRBV6-5 with TRBJ1-1, with a tentative D call TRBD1 (5 bases). Trimming stripped 0 bases from V and 4 bases from J, with 15 bases between. Per germline, CDR1 MNHEY and CDR2 SVGAGI. This CDR3 is built from 16 residues. The CDR3 nucleotides read TGTGCCAGCAGTTACTCGTTCTTTGGGGGTATCACTGAAGCTTTCTTT. It specifies CASSYSFFGGITEAFF.

The V call is TRBV19, the J call TRBJ1-1, with D possibly TRBD1 on 5 matching bases. V was shortened by 9 bases and J by 0 bases, with 20 bases between the two germline ends. Germline V gene lookup returns CDR1 LNHDA and CDR2 SQIVND (reference sequence). The CDR3 consists of 16 residues. The CDR3 protein is CASSVEPWGMNTEAFF. DNA of the CDR3: TGTGCCAGCAGTGTCGAGCCCTGGGGGATGAACACTGAAGCTTTCTTT. Full variable domain (rest looked up from reference TRBV19 and TRBJ1-1): DGGITQSPKYLFRKEGQNVTLSCEQNLNHDAMYWYRQDPGQGLRLIYYSQIVNDFQKGDIAEGYSVSREKKESFPLTVTSAQKNPTAFYLCASSVEPWGMNTEAFFGQGTRLTVV.

This rearrangement joins TRBV6-6 to TRBJ2-6; 7 nucleotides line up with TRBD1. CDR3 length: 18 amino acids. From germline, CDR1 is MNHNY and CDR2 SVGAGI (reference sequence). J lost 1 base, V lost 5 bases, and 11 bases had no gene match. CDR3 loop: CASSRLEQGYSGANVLTF. CDR3 bases: TGTGCCAGCAGTCGTCTAGAACAGGGGTATTCTGGGGCCAACGTCCTGACTTTC.

The chain links TRBV18 to TRBJ2-1, with TRBD2 identical over 12 bases. Germline V gene data show CDR1 as KGHSH and CDR2 as LQKENI. The CDR3 length is 16 residues. Trimming took 3 bases from V and 7 from J; bases not matched to a gene: 7. The CDR3 loop is CASSPTPGTSGNEQFF. The CDR3 bases are TGTGCCAGCTCACCTACACCCGGGACTAGCGGGAATGAGCAGTTCTTC.

The chain recombines TRBV20-1 with TRBJ2-5, with no clear D. V lost 3 bases to trimming and J lost 5 bases, with 16 bases between them. The germline CDR1 and CDR2 sequences are DFQATT and SNEGSKA (reference sequence). The CDR3 sequence is 14 residues long. This CDR3 reads CSASVQPQGETQYF. CDR3 nucleotides: TGCAGTGCTAGTGTTCAGCCCCAAGGGGAGACCCAGTACTTC.

This clone has more than one count but fewer than ten. The chain employs TRBV6-2 or TRBV6-3 and TRBJ1-4; TRBD1 might be the D (5 bases). The CDR3 is 15 residues long. Per the germline V gene, CDR1 is MNHEY and CDR2 is SVGEGT. Deletions cut 4 bases from V and 7 bases from J, with 16 bases between. The chain's CDR3 is CASSSPGGGVEKLFF. CDR3 coding DNA: TGTGCCAGCAGTTCCCCCGGGGGGGGAGTTGAAAAACTGTTTTTT.

The chain uses TRBV7-9 and TRBJ2-2; D not certain. The V gene lost 1 base and the J gene lost 3 bases, with 9 bases spanning the gap. From germline, CDR1 is SEHNR and CDR2 FQNEAQ (reference sequence). This CDR3 comprises 15 residues. In nucleotides, the CDR3 is TGTGCCAGCAGCTTAGATACCCCATACACCGGGGAGCTGTTTTTT. Translating it yields CASSLDTPYTGELFF.

The chain carries TRBV5-4 and TRBJ2-5, with a tentative D call TRBD1 (6 bases). Germline loops: CDR1 SGHNT, CDR2 YYREEE (reference sequence). Trimming took off 4 bases at V and 1 base at J, with 14 bases between the two ends. The CDR3 extends over 15 amino acids. The CDR3 spells CASSLQGVSQETQYF. The CDR3, as DNA: TGTGCCAGCAGCCTACAGGGAGTTTCCCAAGAGACCCAGTACTTC. Full variable domain (outside the CDR3, taken from reference TRBV5-4 and TRBJ2-5): ETGVTQSPTHLIKTRGQQVTLRCSSQSGHNTVSWYQQALGQGPQFIFQYYREEENGRGNFPPRFSGLQFPNYSSELNVNALELDDSALYLCASSLQGVSQETQYFGPGTRLLVL.

J is TRBJ2-3 and V is TRBV9, with a weak D call TRBD1 (6 bases). Trimming pared 6 bases from V and 0 bases from J, leaving 14 bases between. This CDR3 spans 15 amino acids. Germline CDR1 and CDR2: SGDLS and YYNGEE. CDR3 DNA: TGTGCCAGCACCCTACAGGGCAAAAGCACAGATACGCAGTATTTT. Translated: CASTLQGKSTDTQYF.

The count of this clone is one. V gene TRBV10-1 combines with J gene TRBJ2-3; 7 bases map to TRBD1. Germline loops: CDR1 WNHNN, CDR2 SYGVQD (reference sequence). J lost 1 base, V lost 6 bases, and 7 bases had no gene match. The CDR3 covers 15 residues. The CDR3 here is CASSPGQECTDTQYF. In DNA, the CDR3 is TGCGCCAGCAGCCCCGGACAGGAGTGCACAGATACGCAGTATTTT.

This chain uses TRBV28 with TRBJ1-5; 9 positions match TRBD1. Germline V lookup: CDR1 MDHEN, CDR2 SYDVKM. After removal of 7 bases from V and 3 bases from J, the junction contained 4 bases not matched to a gene. The CDR3 has 14 residues. CDR3 coding DNA: TGTGCCAGCACTAGGGACAGGGTCAATCAGCCCCAGCATTTT. Encoded protein: CASTRDRVNQPQHF.

This chain uses TRBV19 with TRBJ2-2; D unclear. The CDR3 contains 15 residues. Germline V gives CDR1 LNHDA, CDR2 SQIVND (reference sequence). The V and J ends lost 4 bases and 4 bases respectively, with 13 bases between them. The CDR3: CASSSLLDPTGELFF. The DNA of the CDR3 is TGTGCCAGTAGTAGCCTTCTAGACCCCACCGGGGAGCTGTTTTTT.

The rearrangement links TRBV10-2 to TRBJ1-2, with D unclear. Germline V gene data show CDR1 as WSHSY and CDR2 as SAAADI. V lost 4 bases and J 2 bases, leaving 11 bases between the germline ends. There are 14 residues in the CDR3. The CDR3 is CASSVPFQNYGYTF. CDR3 nucleotide sequence: TGCGCCAGCAGTGTACCTTTCCAGAACTATGGCTACACCTTC.

The chain joins TRBV2 to TRBJ2-7; D ambiguous. The length of the CDR3 is 17 residues. Trimming took off 2 bases at V and 5 bases at J, with 22 bases between the two ends. Germline V gene data show CDR1 as SNHLY and CDR2 as FYNNEI. As DNA, the CDR3 is TGTGCCAGCAGTGAAAGGCTTTTTGGTATCGGGCGCCACGAGCAGTACTTC. Amino acid sequence: CASSERLFGIGRHEQYF.